The rows below give T cell receptor beta chains drawn from one sample of a study of shared clonotypes between healthy human individuals. Sequencing used immunoSEQ multiplex PCR; TCRdb keeps in-frame clones, though not all of them. The sample holds hundreds of thousands of clones, 75% to 85% seen once. Sequencing was performed on PBMCs. Source of these receptors: a woman aged 40 to 50 in good health. Some clones in this sample may be carry-over from other donors' samples. Both conserved end residues are part of each CDR3. Fields, in order: D gene, clone size, J gene, V gene, CDR3 protein, CDR3 DNA. A D gene is named only where the DNA matches it firmly. Not every row has a clone size; where given, it reads once, few, many or a size class.

d_gene: -; abundance: few; j_gene: TRBJ2-7; v_gene: TRBV14; CDR3aa: CASSQGAREQYF; CDR3nt: TGTGCCAGCAGCCAAGGAGCCCGCGAGCAGTACTTC
d_gene: -; abundance: -; j_gene: TRBJ2-2; v_gene: TRBV30; CDR3aa: CASGTYNTGELFF; CDR3nt: TGTGCCTCAGGGACTTATAACACCGGGGAGCTGTTTTTT
d_gene: TRBD1; abundance: -; j_gene: TRBJ2-7; v_gene: TRBV28; CDR3aa: CASNPTGGSFYEQYF; CDR3nt: TGTGCCAGCAATCCTACAGGGGGCTCCTTCTACGAGCAGTACTTC
d_gene: -; abundance: -; j_gene: TRBJ1-4; v_gene: TRBV4-3; CDR3aa: CASSRGSGTATNEKLFF; CDR3nt: TGCGCCAGCAGCCGGGGGAGCGGGACGGCAACTAATGAAAAACTGTTTTTT
d_gene: TRBD1; abundance: -; j_gene: TRBJ1-1; v_gene: TRBV18; CDR3aa: CASSPETGTVTEAFF; CDR3nt: TGTGCCAGCTCACCCGAGACAGGGACGGTAACTGAAGCTTTCTTT
d_gene: -; abundance: -; j_gene: TRBJ2-6; v_gene: TRBV28; CDR3aa: CASTFGAGLSGANVLTF; CDR3nt: TGTGCCAGCACCTTCGGTGCGGGACTCTCTGGGGCCAACGTCCTGACTTTC
d_gene: TRBD1; abundance: -; j_gene: TRBJ2-3; v_gene: TRBV30; CDR3aa: CAWSVQSGGVGDTQYF; CDR3nt: TGTGCCTGGAGTGTACAGTCAGGGGGCGTTGGAGATACGCAGTATTTT
d_gene: TRBD1; abundance: -; j_gene: TRBJ2-5; v_gene: TRBV7-9; CDR3aa: CASSPFPGQGEETQYF; CDR3nt: TGTGCCAGCAGCCCGTTCCCGGGACAGGGGGAAGAGACCCAGTACTTC
d_gene: TRBD2; abundance: -; j_gene: TRBJ2-7; v_gene: TRBV4-3; CDR3aa: CASSRGLAGGAKGYEQYF; CDR3nt: TGCGCCAGCAGCCGAGGACTAGCGGGAGGTGCTAAAGGATACGAGCAGTACTTC
d_gene: -; abundance: once; j_gene: TRBJ2-3; v_gene: TRBV2; CDR3aa: CASSAWSDTQYF; CDR3nt: TGTGCCAGCAGCGCCTGGTCAGATACGCAGTATTTT
d_gene: -; abundance: once; j_gene: TRBJ2-2; v_gene: TRBV7-8; CDR3aa: CASSPYEGEYTGELFF; CDR3nt: TGTGCCAGCAGCCCCTATGAGGGGGAGTACACCGGGGAGCTGTTTTTT
d_gene: TRBD2; abundance: -; j_gene: TRBJ2-1; v_gene: TRBV14; CDR3aa: CASSQWVGTSVYNEQFF; CDR3nt: TGTGCCAGCAGCCAGTGGGTAGGGACTAGCGTGTACAATGAGCAGTTCTTC
d_gene: -; abundance: -; j_gene: TRBJ2-7; v_gene: TRBV7-3; CDR3aa: CASSLRGGVEQYF; CDR3nt: TGTGCCAGCAGCTTACGCGGCGGGGTCGAGCAGTACTTC
d_gene: -; abundance: -; j_gene: TRBJ1-2; v_gene: TRBV15; CDR3aa: CATSRGFENGYTF; CDR3nt: TGTGCCACCAGCAGAGGATTTGAAAATGGCTACACCTTC
d_gene: -; abundance: -; j_gene: TRBJ1-2; v_gene: TRBV19; CDR3aa: CASSLVEGANYGYTF; CDR3nt: TGTGCCAGTAGCCTGGTAGAGGGAGCTAACTATGGCTACACCTTC
d_gene: -; abundance: -; j_gene: TRBJ2-5; v_gene: TRBV5-4; CDR3aa: CASSLGRQETQYF; CDR3nt: TGTGCCAGCAGCTTGGGGAGGCAAGAGACCCAGTACTTC
d_gene: TRBD2; abundance: -; j_gene: TRBJ2-7; v_gene: TRBV4-3; CDR3aa: CASSPRLAASYEQYF; CDR3nt: TGCGCCAGCAGCCCCCGACTAGCGGCCTCCTACGAGCAGTACTTC
d_gene: TRBD1; abundance: -; j_gene: TRBJ2-3; v_gene: TRBV7-2; CDR3aa: CASSLQGGSTDTQYF; CDR3nt: TGTGCCAGCAGCCTACAGGGGGGAAGCACAGATACGCAGTATTTT
d_gene: TRBD1; abundance: -; j_gene: TRBJ2-1; v_gene: TRBV7-7; CDR3aa: CASSLYGRGQGDNEQFF; CDR3nt: TGTGCCAGCAGCTTATATGGGCGAGGACAGGGGGACAATGAGCAGTTCTTC
d_gene: TRBD1; abundance: -; j_gene: TRBJ2-7; v_gene: TRBV11-2; CDR3aa: CASSLVLPGQGIYEQYF; CDR3nt: TGTGCCAGCAGCTTAGTCCTGCCGGGACAGGGGATCTACGAGCAGTACTTC
d_gene: -; abundance: -; j_gene: TRBJ2-6; v_gene: TRBV28; CDR3aa: CASSLYLSSGANVLTF; CDR3nt: TGTGCCAGCAGTTTATATCTGAGCTCTGGGGCCAACGTCCTGACTTTC
d_gene: TRBD1; abundance: -; j_gene: TRBJ1-5; v_gene: TRBV18; CDR3aa: CASSSDRDNQPQHF; CDR3nt: TGTGCCAGCTCATCGGACAGGGACAATCAGCCCCAGCATTTT
d_gene: -; abundance: few; j_gene: TRBJ2-7; v_gene: TRBV5-1; CDR3aa: CASSLMSSYEQYF; CDR3nt: TGCGCCAGCAGCTTAATGAGCTCCTACGAGCAGTACTTC
d_gene: -; abundance: -; j_gene: TRBJ1-2; v_gene: TRBV15; CDR3aa: CATSRPTLGFVRYGYTF; CDR3nt: TGTGCCACCAGCAGGCCCACCCTGGGGTTTGTTAGGTATGGCTACACCTTC
d_gene: -; abundance: few; j_gene: TRBJ2-7; v_gene: TRBV25-1; CDR3aa: CASRANSYEQYF; CDR3nt: TGTGCCAGCAGAGCAAACTCCTACGAGCAGTACTTC
d_gene: -; abundance: -; j_gene: TRBJ1-2; v_gene: TRBV5-1; CDR3aa: CASSLEGREANGYTF; CDR3nt: TGCGCCAGCAGCTTGGAGGGTAGAGAAGCCAATGGCTACACCTTC
d_gene: -; abundance: -; j_gene: TRBJ1-1; v_gene: TRBV28; CDR3aa: CASSSQPGGTEAFF; CDR3nt: TGTGCCAGCAGCTCGCAACCGGGCGGCACTGAAGCTTTCTTT
d_gene: -; abundance: -; j_gene: TRBJ1-4; v_gene: TRBV27; CDR3aa: CASSSLSAGNEKLFF; CDR3nt: TGTGCCAGCAGTTCCCTGAGTGCCGGTAATGAAAAACTGTTTTTT
d_gene: -; abundance: -; j_gene: TRBJ1-2; v_gene: TRBV27; CDR3aa: CASSLSRGIHGYTF; CDR3nt: TGTGCCAGCAGTTTATCAAGGGGGATCCATGGCTACACCTTC
d_gene: -; abundance: once; j_gene: TRBJ1-5; v_gene: TRBV9; CDR3aa: CASSAQGRSNQPQHF; CDR3nt: TGTGCCAGCAGCGCCCAGGGGAGAAGCAATCAGCCCCAGCATTTT
d_gene: -; abundance: few; j_gene: TRBJ1-1; v_gene: TRBV14; CDR3aa: CASSQDFDRRAEAFF; CDR3nt: TGTGCCAGCAGCCAAGACTTCGACAGGAGGGCTGAAGCTTTCTTT
d_gene: TRBD2; abundance: many; j_gene: TRBJ2-3; v_gene: TRBV6-4; CDR3aa: CASSDGRATDTQYF; CDR3nt: TGTGCCAGCAGTGACGGGAGGGCCACAGATACGCAGTATTTT
d_gene: -; abundance: -; j_gene: TRBJ1-2; v_gene: TRBV10-2; CDR3aa: CASSEQIRVGYTF; CDR3nt: TGCGCCAGCAGTGAGCAGATCAGGGTTGGCTACACCTTC
d_gene: -; abundance: -; j_gene: TRBJ1-1; v_gene: TRBV11-2; CDR3aa: CASSLERQTNTEAFF; CDR3nt: TGTGCCAGCAGCTTAGAGAGACAGACTAACACTGAAGCTTTCTTT
d_gene: TRBD2; abundance: many; j_gene: TRBJ2-7; v_gene: TRBV6-6; CDR3aa: CASSYSGGNYEQYF; CDR3nt: TGTGCCAGCAGTTACTCCGGGGGGAACTACGAGCAGTACTTC
d_gene: TRBD2; abundance: once; j_gene: TRBJ2-1; v_gene: TRBV7-8; CDR3aa: CASTSPAGLAGREQFF; CDR3nt: TGTGCCAGCACCTCTCCCGCGGGACTAGCGGGGCGTGAGCAGTTCTTC
d_gene: -; abundance: few; j_gene: TRBJ1-2; v_gene: TRBV18; CDR3aa: CASSTGLDAYTF; CDR3nt: TGTGCCAGCTCAACAGGGTTAGATGCCTACACCTTC
d_gene: -; abundance: -; j_gene: TRBJ1-5; v_gene: TRBV5-8; CDR3aa: CASPPSRQINSNQPQHF; CDR3nt: TGTGCCAGCCCCCCGTCGAGACAGATTAATAGCAATCAGCCCCAGCATTTT
d_gene: TRBD1; abundance: -; j_gene: TRBJ1-2; v_gene: TRBV18; CDR3aa: CASSRDRGRFNYGYTF; CDR3nt: TGTGCCAGCTCACGGGACAGGGGGCGATTTAACTATGGCTACACCTTC
d_gene: -; abundance: -; j_gene: TRBJ2-3; v_gene: TRBV28; CDR3aa: CASSLTGNTDTQYF; CDR3nt: TGTGCCAGCAGTTTGACAGGTAACACAGATACGCAGTATTTT
d_gene: -; abundance: -; j_gene: TRBJ1-1; v_gene: TRBV6-1; CDR3aa: CASSERQTEAFF; CDR3nt: TGTGCCAGCAGTGAACGGCAAACTGAAGCTTTCTTT
d_gene: TRBD1; abundance: -; j_gene: TRBJ1-4; v_gene: TRBV19; CDR3aa: CASSIGQARIREKLFF; CDR3nt: TGTGCCAGTAGTATCGGACAGGCCCGTATCCGGGAAAAACTGTTTTTT
d_gene: -; abundance: -; j_gene: TRBJ2-3; v_gene: TRBV27; CDR3aa: CASSLAAITDTQYF; CDR3nt: TGTGCCAGCAGTTTAGCCGCCATCACAGATACGCAGTATTTT
d_gene: TRBD1; abundance: -; j_gene: TRBJ2-1; v_gene: TRBV7-8; CDR3aa: CASSLTPGQGVGQFF; CDR3nt: TGTGCCAGCAGCTTAACTCCGGGACAGGGGGTTGGGCAGTTCTTC
d_gene: TRBD1; abundance: once; j_gene: TRBJ2-3; v_gene: TRBV6-1; CDR3aa: CASHRDRATDTQYF; CDR3nt: TGTGCCTCTCACCGGGACAGGGCCACAGATACGCAGTATTTT
d_gene: TRBD2; abundance: -; j_gene: TRBJ2-4; v_gene: TRBV6-4; CDR3aa: CASSDPPGGYAKNIQYF; CDR3nt: TGTGCCAGCAGTGACCCCCCGGGGGGTTACGCCAAAAACATTCAGTACTTC
d_gene: -; abundance: -; j_gene: TRBJ1-2; v_gene: TRBV20-1; CDR3aa: CSAPEIYGYTF; CDR3nt: TGCAGTGCACCCGAGATCTATGGCTACACCTTC
d_gene: TRBD1; abundance: -; j_gene: TRBJ2-7; v_gene: TRBV7-3; CDR3aa: CASSSRGIHEQYF; CDR3nt: TGTGCCAGCAGCTCCAGGGGGATCCACGAGCAGTACTTC
d_gene: TRBD2; abundance: -; j_gene: TRBJ2-3; v_gene: TRBV11-2; CDR3aa: CASSTGLVWGTDTQYF; CDR3nt: TGTGCCAGCAGCACGGGACTAGTCTGGGGGACAGATACGCAGTATTTT
d_gene: -; abundance: -; j_gene: TRBJ2-1; v_gene: TRBV29-1; CDR3aa: CSVDSGGHEQFF; CDR3nt: TGCAGCGTTGATTCAGGAGGGCATGAGCAGTTCTTC
d_gene: TRBD1; abundance: -; j_gene: TRBJ1-5; v_gene: TRBV19; CDR3aa: CASKPGTGRGQFGNQPQHF; CDR3nt: TGTGCCAGTAAGCCAGGGACAGGGCGAGGGCAATTTGGCAATCAGCCCCAGCATTTT
d_gene: -; abundance: -; j_gene: TRBJ2-7; v_gene: TRBV28; CDR3aa: CASSLGEQYF; CDR3nt: TGTGCCAGCAGTTTAGGGGAGCAGTACTTC
d_gene: -; abundance: -; j_gene: TRBJ2-7; v_gene: TRBV4-1; CDR3aa: CASRPTGSYEQYF; CDR3nt: TGCGCCAGCAGACCGACCGGCTCCTACGAGCAGTACTTC
d_gene: -; abundance: -; j_gene: TRBJ1-1; v_gene: TRBV18; CDR3aa: CASSAYRTNTEAFF; CDR3nt: TGTGCCAGCTCAGCCTACAGGACGAACACTGAAGCTTTCTTT
d_gene: TRBD2; abundance: -; j_gene: TRBJ2-1; v_gene: TRBV7-9; CDR3aa: CASRHDSGRARNEQFF; CDR3nt: TGTGCCAGCAGACACGATAGCGGGAGGGCCCGCAATGAGCAGTTCTTC